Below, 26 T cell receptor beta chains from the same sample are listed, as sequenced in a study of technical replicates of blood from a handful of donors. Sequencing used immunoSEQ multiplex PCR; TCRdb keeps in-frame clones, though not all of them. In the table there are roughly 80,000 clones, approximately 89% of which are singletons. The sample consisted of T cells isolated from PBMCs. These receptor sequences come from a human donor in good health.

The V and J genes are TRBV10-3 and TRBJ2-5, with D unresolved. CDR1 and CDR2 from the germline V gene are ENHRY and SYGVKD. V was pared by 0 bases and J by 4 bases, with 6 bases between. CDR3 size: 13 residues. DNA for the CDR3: TGTGCCATCAGTGAGTCCGGAGTAGAGACCCAGTACTTC. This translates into CAISESGVETQYF.

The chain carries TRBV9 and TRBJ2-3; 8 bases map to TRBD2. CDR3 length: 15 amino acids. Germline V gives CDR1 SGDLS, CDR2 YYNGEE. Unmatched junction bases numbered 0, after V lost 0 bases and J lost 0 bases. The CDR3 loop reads CASSVGLASTDTQYF. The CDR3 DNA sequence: TGTGCCAGCAGCGTAGGACTAGCGAGCACAGATACGCAGTATTTT.

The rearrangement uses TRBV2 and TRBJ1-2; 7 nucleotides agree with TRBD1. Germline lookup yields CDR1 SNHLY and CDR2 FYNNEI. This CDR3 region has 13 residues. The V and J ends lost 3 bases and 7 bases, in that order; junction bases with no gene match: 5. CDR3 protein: CASSDNRGLGYTF. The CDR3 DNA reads TGTGCCAGCAGTGATAACAGGGGACTTGGCTACACCTTC. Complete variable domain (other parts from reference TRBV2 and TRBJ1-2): EPEVTQTPSHQVTQMGQEVILRCVPISNHLYFYWYRQILGQKVEFLVSFYNNEISEKSEIFDDQFSVERPDGSNFTLKIRSTKLEDSAMYFCASSDNRGLGYTFGSGTRLTVV.

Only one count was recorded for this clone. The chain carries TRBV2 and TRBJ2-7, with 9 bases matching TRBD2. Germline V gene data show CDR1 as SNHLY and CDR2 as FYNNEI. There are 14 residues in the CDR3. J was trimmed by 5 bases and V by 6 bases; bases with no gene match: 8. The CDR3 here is CASRQSGGINEQYF. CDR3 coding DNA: TGTGCCAGCAGACAAAGCGGGGGGATCAACGAGCAGTACTTC.

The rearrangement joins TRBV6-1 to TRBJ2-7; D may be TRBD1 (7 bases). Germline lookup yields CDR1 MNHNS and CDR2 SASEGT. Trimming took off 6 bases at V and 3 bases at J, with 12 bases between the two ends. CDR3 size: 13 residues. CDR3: CASSGTAGYEQYF. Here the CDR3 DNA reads TGTGCCAGCAGCGGGACAGCGGGCTACGAGCAGTACTTC.

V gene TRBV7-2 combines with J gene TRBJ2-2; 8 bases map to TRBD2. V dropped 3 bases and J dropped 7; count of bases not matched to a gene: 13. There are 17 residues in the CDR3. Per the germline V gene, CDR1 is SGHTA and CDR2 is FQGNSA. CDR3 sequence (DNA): TGTGCCAGCAGCTTTTACTACAAGCGGGAGCTAGTCGGGGAGCTGTTTTTT. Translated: CASSFYYKRELVGELFF.

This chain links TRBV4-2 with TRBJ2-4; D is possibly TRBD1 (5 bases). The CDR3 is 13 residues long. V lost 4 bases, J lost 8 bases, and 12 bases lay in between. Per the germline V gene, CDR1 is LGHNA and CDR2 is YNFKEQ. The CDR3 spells CASSPGQADIQYF. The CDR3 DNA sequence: TGTGCCAGCAGCCCCGGACAAGCTGACATTCAGTACTTC.

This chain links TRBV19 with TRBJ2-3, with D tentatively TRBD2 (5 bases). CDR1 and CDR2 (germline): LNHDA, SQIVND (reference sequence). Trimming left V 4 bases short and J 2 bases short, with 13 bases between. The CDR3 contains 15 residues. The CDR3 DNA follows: TGTGCCAGTAGTACTCCTACTAGTAACACAGATACGCAGTATTTT. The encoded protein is CASSTPTSNTDTQYF.

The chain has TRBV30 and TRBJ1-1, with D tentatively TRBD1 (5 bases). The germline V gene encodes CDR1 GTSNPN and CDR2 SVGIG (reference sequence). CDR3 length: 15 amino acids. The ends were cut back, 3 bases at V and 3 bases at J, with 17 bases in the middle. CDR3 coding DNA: TGTGCCTGGAGCCGTCGCGGGGGGTTGGACACTGAAGCTTTCTTT. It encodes CAWSRRGGLDTEAFF.

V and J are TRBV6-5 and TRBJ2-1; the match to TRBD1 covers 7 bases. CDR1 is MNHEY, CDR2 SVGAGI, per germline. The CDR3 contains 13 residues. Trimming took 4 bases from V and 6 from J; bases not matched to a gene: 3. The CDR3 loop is CASSLDRSNEQFF. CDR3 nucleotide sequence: TGTGCCAGCAGTTTGGACAGGTCCAATGAGCAGTTCTTC.

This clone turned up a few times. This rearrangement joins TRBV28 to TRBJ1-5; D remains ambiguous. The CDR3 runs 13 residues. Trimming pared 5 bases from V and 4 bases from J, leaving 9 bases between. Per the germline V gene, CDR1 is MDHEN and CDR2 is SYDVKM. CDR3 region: CASSLSQNQPQHF. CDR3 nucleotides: TGTGCCAGCAGTCTAAGTCAAAATCAGCCCCAGCATTTT.

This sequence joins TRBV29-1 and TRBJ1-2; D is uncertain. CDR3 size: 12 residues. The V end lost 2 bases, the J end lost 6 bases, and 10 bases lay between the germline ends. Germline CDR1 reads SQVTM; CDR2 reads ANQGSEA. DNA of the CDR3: TGCAGCGTTGAATCCGGGGAAGATGGCTACACCTTC. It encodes CSVESGEDGYTF.

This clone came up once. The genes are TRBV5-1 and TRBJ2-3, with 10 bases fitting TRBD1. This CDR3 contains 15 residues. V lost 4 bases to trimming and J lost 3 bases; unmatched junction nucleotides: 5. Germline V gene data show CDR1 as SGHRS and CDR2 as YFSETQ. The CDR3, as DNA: TGCGCCAGCAGCCAGAGACAGGGGGCAACAGATACGCAGTATTTT. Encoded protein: CASSQRQGATDTQYF.

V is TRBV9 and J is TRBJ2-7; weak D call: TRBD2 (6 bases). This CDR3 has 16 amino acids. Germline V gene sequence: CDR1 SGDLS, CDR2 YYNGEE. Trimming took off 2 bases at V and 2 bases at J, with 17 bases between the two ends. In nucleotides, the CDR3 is TGTGCCAGCAGCGTCAATCCGGGACTGTCAACCTACGAGCAGTACTTC. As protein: CASSVNPGLSTYEQYF.

The CDR3 bases are TGTGCCAGCTCACCGGGGGCAGGCACTGAAGCTTTCTTT. This translates into CASSPGAGTEAFF. The chain has TRBV18 and TRBJ1-1; TRBD1 is a possible D gene (6 bases). This CDR3 spans 13 amino acids. Germline V gene lookup returns CDR1 KGHSH and CDR2 LQKENI. V was cut by 3 bases and J by 4 bases, with 9 bases left in between.

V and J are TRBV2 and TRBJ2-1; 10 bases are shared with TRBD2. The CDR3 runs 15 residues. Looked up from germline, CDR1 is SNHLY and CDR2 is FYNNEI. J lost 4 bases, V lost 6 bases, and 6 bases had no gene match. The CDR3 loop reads CASRFSSGGYNEQFF. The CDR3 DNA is TGTGCCAGCAGGTTCTCTAGCGGGGGTTACAATGAGCAGTTCTTC.

The CDR3, as DNA: TGTGCCAGCAGTTTTATCCCGGGACAGCCCTTCGCCGGGGAGCTGTTTTTT. This codes for CASSFIPGQPFAGELFF. This chain links TRBV28 with TRBJ2-2; TRBD1 matches at 7 bases. The CDR3 sequence is 17 residues long. The germline gives CDR1 MDHEN, CDR2 SYDVKM. V trimming: 3 bases; J trimming: 6 bases; junction bases outside the gene matches: 13.

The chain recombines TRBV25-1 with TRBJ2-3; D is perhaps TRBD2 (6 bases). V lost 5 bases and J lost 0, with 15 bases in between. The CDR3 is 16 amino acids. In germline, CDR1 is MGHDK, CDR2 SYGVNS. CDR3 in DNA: TGTGCCAGCAGTCGGACCTTGGGGGGTAGCACAGATACGCAGTATTTT. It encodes CASSRTLGGSTDTQYF.

CDR3 nucleotide sequence: TGTGCCAGCAGTAAATGGGACACCCTGAACACTGAAGCTTTCTTT. Residues: CASSKWDTLNTEAFF. The chain carries TRBV11-3 and TRBJ1-1, with a possible D match to TRBD1 (6 bases). The CDR3 is 15 amino acids. V was cut by 6 bases and J by 0 bases, with 14 bases left in between. Germline V gene data show CDR1 as SGHNT and CDR2 as YENEEA.

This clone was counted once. The CDR3 sequence is CASSLTGMNTEAFF. CDR3 nucleotides: TGCGCCAGCAGCTTGACAGGGATGAACACTGAAGCTTTCTTT. The chain combines TRBV5-1 with TRBJ1-1; the D gene is possibly TRBD1 (6 bases). Trimming pared 1 base from V and 0 bases from J, leaving 7 bases between. The CDR3 covers 14 residues. CDR1 SGHRS and CDR2 YFSETQ come from the germline V gene.

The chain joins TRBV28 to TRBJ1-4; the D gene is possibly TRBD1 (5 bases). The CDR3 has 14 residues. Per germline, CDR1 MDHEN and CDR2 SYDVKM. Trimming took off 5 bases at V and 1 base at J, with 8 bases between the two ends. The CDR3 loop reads CASSLTGTNEKLFF. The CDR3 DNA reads TGTGCCAGCAGTCTTACAGGAACTAATGAAAAACTGTTTTTT.

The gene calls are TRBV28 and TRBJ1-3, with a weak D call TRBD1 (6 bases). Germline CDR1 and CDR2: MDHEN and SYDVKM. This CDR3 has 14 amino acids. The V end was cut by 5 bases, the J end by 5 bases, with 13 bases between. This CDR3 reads CASSPPTGRNTIYF. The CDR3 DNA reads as TGTGCCAGCAGTCCTCCAACAGGGAGAAACACCATATATTTT.

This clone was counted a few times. Written as DNA, the CDR3 is TGTGCCAGCAGTTACGTTCCATCCTACGAGCAGTACTTC. It encodes CASSYVPSYEQYF. The V and J genes are TRBV6-5 and TRBJ2-7; D remains ambiguous. The CDR3 extends over 13 amino acids. CDR1 MNHEY and CDR2 SVGAGI come from the germline V gene. Trimming left V 2 bases short and J 1 base short, with 6 bases between.

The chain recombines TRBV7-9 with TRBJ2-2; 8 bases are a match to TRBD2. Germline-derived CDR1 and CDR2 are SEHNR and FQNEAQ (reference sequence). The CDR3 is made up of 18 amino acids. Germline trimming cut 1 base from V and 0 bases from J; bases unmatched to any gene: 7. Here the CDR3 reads CASSLVPSGPANTGELFF. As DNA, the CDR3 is TGTGCCAGCAGCTTAGTTCCTAGCGGGCCTGCGAACACCGGGGAGCTGTTTTTT.

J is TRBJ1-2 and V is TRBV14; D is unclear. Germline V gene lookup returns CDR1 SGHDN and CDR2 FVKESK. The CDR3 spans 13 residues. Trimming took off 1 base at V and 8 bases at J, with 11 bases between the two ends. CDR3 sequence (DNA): TGTGCCAGCAGCCAAGGGCATTCGAGGGGCTACACCTTC. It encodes CASSQGHSRGYTF.

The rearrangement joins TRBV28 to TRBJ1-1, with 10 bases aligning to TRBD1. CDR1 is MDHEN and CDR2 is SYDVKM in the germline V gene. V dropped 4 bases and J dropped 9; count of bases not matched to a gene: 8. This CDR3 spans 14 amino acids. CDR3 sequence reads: CASSSWTGGLQAFF. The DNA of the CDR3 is TGTGCCAGCAGTTCATGGACAGGGGGATTACAAGCTTTCTTT.